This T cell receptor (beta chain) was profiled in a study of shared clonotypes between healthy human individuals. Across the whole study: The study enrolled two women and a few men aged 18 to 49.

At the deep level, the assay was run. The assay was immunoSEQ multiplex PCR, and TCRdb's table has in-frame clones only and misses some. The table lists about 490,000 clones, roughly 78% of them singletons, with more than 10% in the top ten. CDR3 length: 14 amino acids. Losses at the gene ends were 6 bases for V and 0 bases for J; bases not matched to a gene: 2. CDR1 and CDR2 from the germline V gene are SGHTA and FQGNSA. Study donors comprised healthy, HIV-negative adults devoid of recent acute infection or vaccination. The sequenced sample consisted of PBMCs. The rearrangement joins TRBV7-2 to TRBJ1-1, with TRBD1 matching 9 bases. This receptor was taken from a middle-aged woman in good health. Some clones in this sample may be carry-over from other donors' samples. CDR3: CASRRQGVNTEAFF. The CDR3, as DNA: TGTGCCAGCAGGCGACAGGGGGTGAACACTGAAGCTTTCTTT.